This T cell receptor beta chain originates from a study of beta chain features in type 1 diabetes. J gave up 6 bases and V 4 bases, and 9 bases lay outside the gene matches. The CDR3 spans 16 residues. Germline CDR1 SGDLS, CDR2 YYNGEE. Reverse transcription of all isolated RNA meant that expressed TCRB transcripts were sequenced. The data were produced by immunoSEQ multiplex PCR, yet TCRdb's version contains in-frame clones alone and is incomplete. The sample lists about 360,000 clones, over 10% occurring once. Sequencing was done on a sample of naive CD4+ T cells from blood. The chain recombines TRBV9 with TRBJ1-5; the match to TRBD1 covers 11 bases. The TCR comes from a man aged 18 to 30 in good health. This CDR3 is CASSQGQGAEGQPQHF. In nucleotides, the CDR3 is TGTGCCAGCAGCCAAGGACAGGGGGCGGAAGGTCAGCCCCAGCATTTT.